This TCR beta chain was observed in a study of cytomegalovirus exposure and HLA in healthy donors (dated by TCRdb to the late 2010s). For the study in its entirety: An earlier analysis of approximately 640 of the donors reported approximately 300 Gb of sequence data and 117 million unique TCR beta sequences from around 200 million T cells. Of the 350 to 450 genotyped donors, roughly 80% were placed in the genetic ancestry cluster associated with self-reported Caucasian donors. To predict cytomegalovirus infection status, the study combined high-throughput TCR immunosequencing, statistical association of individual TCRs with disease status, and machine learning. The T cell repertoires of under 750 subjects were profiled by immunosequencing and related to cytomegalovirus serostatus. Donor age, sex, ethnicity and CMV serostatus were compiled alongside the repertoire data. The study was designed to test whether signatures of past pathogen exposure could be identified by cataloging public T cell receptors. HLA typing covered class I and class II loci at four-digit resolution. On average, roughly 250,000 unique TCR beta nucleotide sequences were sequenced per donor among 300 to 500 genotyped donors of the cohort, with roughly 18% of those sequences being non-productive. All discovery cohort repertoires had been generated using a single sequencing platform. Several DR-DQ haplotypes were treated as single units for association and clustering because of strong linkage in the cohort. The number of donors typed differed by locus, with roughly 629-640 for A, B, C, DRB1 and DQB1, 522 for DQA1, 600 to 610 for DPA1, and about 450 for DPB1. Roughly 320 gigabases of sequencing data and approximately 91 million unique TCR sequences made up an early release that covered approximately 650 HLA-typed donors. The later analysis used no new phenotypic data to find candidate immune exposures, relying instead on TCR beta sequences and their occurrence across donors. An earlier analysis of some 500 of the donors used high-throughput TCR beta sequencing to judge whether each TCR beta V gene segment behaved as functional or pseudogenic. A later analysis re-examined previously published TCR beta repertoires from over 500 donors and added high-resolution HLA genotyping to investigate patterns of TCR occurrence. Besides the first cohort of around 700 subjects, a separate validation cohort made up of 120 or so different subjects was used. A later genetic analysis took genome-wide SNP genotypes for about 55% of the 666 donors and used that subset as a discovery cohort.

Results the study describes overall, beyond this receptor: A later analysis found that TCR association rates varied across HLA loci, with DRB1 alleles showing the most associated TCRs and HLA-C alleles the fewest. Compared with the roughly 700-donor mean, donors in an Asian-associated ancestry cluster had fewer N-insertions in productive TCRs, according to a later genetic analysis. The cohort was sequenced for TCR beta chains only, and without alpha or paired-chain data the features that could be detected were limited. Because counts were too low, more than 15 rarely observed V segments, including chromosome 9 orphons, were left out of the earlier analysis of a few hundred of the donors. Immune exposure information for the cohort was limited to CMV serostatus. In a later analysis, HLA-associated TCR beta chains were found to be more clonally expanded and to have lower generation probabilities than equally common non-associated chains. A later analysis reported that several top co-occurrence clusters appeared linked to parvovirus B19, influenza, CMV and Epstein-Barr virus. The authors suggested that the approach could potentially be extended to other disease states and immunological phenotypes. In vitro tests confirmed that a few of the cytomegalovirus-associated TCR beta chains recognize cytomegalovirus antigens. At a false discovery rate of 0.05, a later analysis linked about 16,000 TCR beta sequences to specific HLA alleles. A further reported finding was that TCR beta sequences accurately predicted the HLA-A and HLA-B alleles for most subjects in the first cohort. A later analysis found that most CMV-associated TCR beta chains appeared HLA-restricted, with HLA associations seemingly driven largely by CMV exposure. Because the 87-base-pair reads could not distinguish some IMGT-functional V segments, including TRBV6-2 and TRBV6-3, those segments were excluded. When HLA alleles, especially DR and DQ, strongly co-occurred, TCR associations were difficult to assign to individual alleles. In an earlier analysis of more than 500 of the donors, most TCR beta V segments appeared in productive rearrangements about 90% or about 30% of the time, broadly matching IMGT annotations. A cluster of highly shared sequence variants was judged likely to be a technical artifact of the sequencing pipeline. Correlated functional status among segregating V segments might be attributable to linkage disequilibrium, but an unknown experimental factor could not be ruled out. In a later genetic analysis, a missense DCLRE1C variant was associated with V-gene and J-gene trimming of TCR beta chains, and the association was replicated in an independent cohort. Cytomegalovirus status was reported to be diagnosed by the classifier with high specificity and sensitivity in both the original and validation cohorts. Roughly uniform sequencing depth across donors was assumed in presence/absence analyses, although this assumption may not hold. Across donors, most TCR sequences were observed very rarely, whereas some public TCRs were present in many individuals. Because some donors lacked HLA typing at each locus, the association tests relied only on the typed subset. A total of fewer than 200 TCR beta chains were listed by the study as associated with cytomegalovirus.

Relative to germline, V is 1 base shorter and J is 10 bases shorter, with 10 bases between their ends. Reading from cysteine to phenylalanine, the CDR3 counts 13 amino acids. Of the read, only the CDR3 DNA is kept; its 39 bases are in frame from base 1. For CDR1 and CDR2, the germline V gene lists SGHAT and FQNNGV. Of note for this clone: Its antigen remains unidentified. No quality values exist for individual bases; no much larger clone is one base distant.

The library was made by the immunoSEQ multiplex PCR assay. For the multiplex PCR, a mixture combining 60 forward primers for TCR Vbeta segments and 13 reverse primers for TCR Jbeta segments was used. Amplification of the CDR3 region of rearranged TCR beta genes was performed with a multiplex PCR assay on genomic DNA. The Illumina HiSeq System was used to sequence the amplified TCR beta libraries as 87-base-pair reads. The original pipeline was this. A later analysis tallied roughly 80 million unique TCR beta chains across the 640 or so repertoires, and approximately 12 million of those chains were shared by two or more donors. Raw reads were error-corrected and collapsed into unique sequences by a nearest-neighbor algorithm in which closely related sequences were merged to remove PCR and sequencing errors. Alignment of CDR3 sequences to IMGT reference sequences was used to assign V, D and J gene segments. For a sequence to be retained, a match of at least six nucleotides to both a V gene segment and a J gene segment was required. Rearrangements were classified as productive when the CDR3 lacked stop codons and remained in frame with V and J, and all other rearrangements were classified as non-productive. Following IMGT convention, CDR3 was defined as the stretch from the second conserved V-encoded cysteine to the conserved J-encoded phenylalanine. In an earlier analysis of roughly 580 of the donors, sequences lacking an unambiguous match to a single V gene segment were excluded. An earlier analysis of several hundred of the donors called V segments functional above 56.7% productive rearrangements and segregating when the between-donor standard deviation exceeded 5%. A statistical classification framework was built to diagnose cytomegalovirus status from the catalog of TCR beta chain sequences. In a later analysis, V and J genes were assigned by comparing TCR nucleotide sequences against IMGT/GENE-DB human TR gene sequences. The TCRdist pipeline was used in a later analysis to assign CDR3 sequences and most-parsimonious VDJ recombination scenarios. In a later analysis, each TCR beta chain was defined by its CDR3 amino acid sequence together with its V-gene family, and reads lacking a unique V-gene family were excluded. To address suspected cross-contamination and a sequencing artifact, a later analysis removed a few hundred highly shared, low-generation-probability nucleotide sequences. In a later analysis, a clonal expansion index for each public chain was calculated from normalized within-repertoire ranks of inferred template counts. Generation probabilities in a later analysis came from a VDJ recombination model fitted to out-of-frame rearrangements, and those results were checked against IGoR. In a later analysis, hypergeometric tests were used to score TCR-TCR, TCR-HLA and TCR-CMV co-occurrence, with a repertoire-size bias correction applied to TCR pairs. False discovery rates were estimated in a later analysis by permuting HLA or CMV assignments 20 times. In a later analysis, co-occurring TCRs were grouped using DBSCAN, and TCRdist sequence similarity was added for clustering within HLA-allele-positive subsets. Repertoires with fewer than 30,000 or more than 120,000 public chains, plus five repertoires with anomalous nucleotide sharing, were excluded from co-occurrence clustering. In its TCRdb copy, this immuneACCESS table keeps in-frame sequences only and misses some clones. Where compared with another copy, unresolved V genes explain less than half of these, and the others have no known cause. That table supplies the V and J calls and clone size; D and trimming were determined from the DNA. A total of about 130,000 clones appear in this sample, around 82% of them only once. The top ten clones comprise roughly 3.7% of the sample.

The cohort was made up of roughly 670 healthy bone marrow donors. At the time of sampling, every cohort member was nominally healthy, though immune exposures that went unrecorded were likely present. The donor was CMV seropositive and was included in the group of some 290 seropositive cohort members. Every donor gave a peripheral blood sample, and the peripheral blood mononuclear cells from that sample were used for TCR beta sequencing. The Qiagen DNeasy Blood Extraction Kit was used to extract genomic DNA from the blood cell samples. The specimen was PBMCs. The TCR sequence derives from a woman between 40 and 50 years old in good health and CMV-seropositive. Recombination joined TRBV11-2 with TRBJ1-4; no D gene call is confident. The DNA sequence reads TGTGCCAGCAGCTTAGTGGCGCGCGGAAAACTGTTTTTT. This codes for CASSLVARGKLFF.